Presented here are 26 T cell receptor beta chains from one specimen sequenced in a study of blood T cell repertoires in COVID-19. Assay used: immunoSEQ multiplex PCR; TCRdb lists only in-frame clones, some missing. The repertoire consists of 150,000 to 180,000 clones, with about 86% occurring once and the leading ten covering 7.3%. The sequencing input was PBMCs or T cells enriched from blood (not recorded which). The receptor set was obtained from a man aged 50 or older who had recovered from COVID-19.

The chain couples TRBV27 to TRBJ2-1, with 7 bases matching TRBD1. Germline V gene sequence: CDR1 MNHEY, CDR2 SMNVEV (reference sequence). J gave up 3 bases and V 5 bases, and 10 bases lay outside the gene matches. The CDR3 extends over 16 amino acids. The CDR3 loop is CASSPNRAGGYNEQFF. DNA of the CDR3: TGTGCCAGCAGTCCGAATCGGGCAGGGGGCTACAATGAGCAGTTCTTC.

V is TRBV5-4 and J is TRBJ2-2; possible D gene TRBD1, 7 bases. V shed 5 bases and J shed 5 bases, with 16 bases lying between them. CDR3 length equals 15 residues. Looked up from germline, CDR1 is SGHNT and CDR2 is YYREEE (reference sequence). CDR3 DNA sequence: TGTGCCAGCAGACCAGACAGGGCGGGGACCGGGGAGCTGTTTTTT. Encoded protein: CASRPDRAGTGELFF.

The V gene is TRBV5-4, the J gene TRBJ1-6, with a possible D match to TRBD1 (5 bases). The germline V gene has CDR1 SGHNT and CDR2 YYREEE (reference sequence). V lost 4 bases, J lost 4 bases, and 12 bases lay in between. The CDR3 runs 15 residues. The CDR3 nucleotides read TGTGCCAGCAGCGAGACAGATACATATAATTCACCCCTCCACTTT. Translated: CASSETDTYNSPLHF. The complete variable domain, with remaining parts taken from reference TRBV5-4 and TRBJ1-6, reads ETGVTQSPTHLIKTRGQQVTLRCSSQSGHNTVSWYQQALGQGPQFIFQYYREEENGRGNFPPRFSGLQFPNYSSELNVNALELDDSALYLCASSETDTYNSPLHFGNGTRLTVT.

The chain couples TRBV3-1 (or the pseudogene TRBV3-2) to TRBJ1-3; no definite D call. CDR1 is LGHDT and CDR2 is YNNKEL in the germline V gene (reference sequence). The V end lost 7 bases, the J end lost 0 bases, and 7 bases lay between the germline ends. This CDR3 is 13 amino acids long. The CDR3 nucleotides read TGTGCCAGCACTCCCTACTCTGGAAACACCATATATTTT. Protein sequence: CASTPYSGNTIYF.

The chain couples TRBV2 to TRBJ2-3; 8 positions agree with TRBD1. The germline V gene encodes CDR1 SNHLY and CDR2 FYNNEI. Losses at the gene ends were 8 bases for V and 2 bases for J; bases not matched to a gene: 3. This CDR3 comprises 13 residues. The CDR3 coding sequence is TGTGCCAGCCGGGACAGGTACACAGATACGCAGTATTTT. Translation gives CASRDRYTDTQYF.

The rearrangement links TRBV6-6 to TRBJ1-2, with a possible D match to TRBD1 (6 bases). With 6 bases removed from V and 1 base from J, the gap between germline ends came to 9 bases. The germline CDR1 and CDR2 sequences are MNHNY and SVGAGI (reference sequence). This CDR3 has 13 amino acids. CDR3 residues: CASRDSDNYGYTF. CDR3 DNA: TGTGCCAGCAGGGACAGCGATAACTATGGCTACACCTTC.

This clone was counted only a few times. The V gene is TRBV11-3, the J gene TRBJ2-1; 13 bases are shared with TRBD2. Trimming removed 5 bases from V and 1 base from J; junction bases left unmatched: 8. The CDR3 is made up of 18 amino acids. Germline V lookup: CDR1 SGHNT, CDR2 YENEEA. The CDR3 loop reads CASSPGPGLAGSYNEQFF. The CDR3 bases are TGTGCCAGCAGCCCTGGCCCGGGACTAGCGGGGTCCTACAATGAGCAGTTCTTC.

The V call is TRBV27, the J call TRBJ1-2; D might be TRBD1 (6 bases). This CDR3 contains 14 residues. Germline V gene sequence: CDR1 MNHEY, CDR2 SMNVEV (reference sequence). The V and J ends lost 2 bases and 7 bases respectively, with 14 bases between them. CDR3 loop: CASSLSFLGGGYTF. Written as DNA, the CDR3 is TGTGCCAGCAGTTTAAGTTTCTTAGGGGGTGGCTACACCTTC.

The gene calls are TRBV11-2 and TRBJ2-7, with 7 bases matching TRBD1. The CDR3 sequence is 17 residues long. CDR1 SGHAT and CDR2 FQNNGV come from the germline V gene. V shed 2 bases, J shed 0 bases, and the junction held 10 bases outside the gene matches. The CDR3 DNA sequence: TGTGCCAGCAGCTTAAGGCCGGGACAGTTCAGCTCCTACGAGCAGTACTTC. Amino acid sequence: CASSLRPGQFSSYEQYF.

As DNA, the CDR3 is TGTGCCAGCAGCTTATCGCGGAATTCACCCCTCCACTTT. This encodes CASSLSRNSPLHF. This chain joins TRBV7-8 and TRBJ1-6; D uncertain. The CDR3 totals 13 residues. Trimming removed 2 bases at V and 7 bases at J, with 6 bases between. Germline V gives CDR1 SGHVS, CDR2 FQNEAQ.

CDR3 amino acids: CASSPHSGQGLEAFF. CDR3 coding DNA: TGTGCCAGCAGCCCCCACTCAGGACAGGGCTTGGAAGCTTTCTTT. V gene TRBV9 combines with J gene TRBJ1-1; 8 bases align to TRBD1. Germline V lookup: CDR1 SGDLS, CDR2 YYNGEE. This CDR3 has 15 amino acids. V dropped 4 bases and J dropped 8; count of bases not matched to a gene: 13.

This chain connects TRBV6-2 or TRBV6-3 to TRBJ1-2, with 12 bases lining up with TRBD1. With 5 bases clipped from V and 5 bases from J, the junction kept 3 bases outside the gene matches. Germline V CDR1 and CDR2: MNHEY, SVGEGT. The CDR3 is made up of 14 amino acids. This chain's CDR3 is CASSKGQGAYGYTF. CDR3 sequence (DNA): TGTGCCAGCAGTAAGGGACAGGGGGCATATGGCTACACCTTC.

The chain carries TRBV10-3 and TRBJ2-4, with 8 bases matching TRBD1. This CDR3 contains 12 residues. Germline CDR1 is ENHRY and CDR2 is SYGVKD. The trim removed 5 bases at V and 12 bases at J, leaving 6 bases unmatched. The CDR3 is CAISWTGQDQYF. CDR3 sequence (DNA): TGTGCCATCAGTTGGACAGGGCAGGATCAGTACTTC.

The rearrangement links TRBV23-1 to TRBJ2-1; unclear D gene. TRBV23-1 is given ORF status, its function remaining uncertain. The CDR3 length is 16 residues. The ends were cut back, 0 bases at V and 2 bases at J, with 11 bases in the middle. The CDR3 nucleotides are TGCGCCAGCAGTCAATCTTTACTCTACCCCTACAATGAGCAGTTCTTC. Its protein is CASSQSLLYPYNEQFF.

CDR3 nucleotides: TGTGCCATCAGTGAGTCTGGGGGGGGTAGTAGCAATCAGCCCCAGCATTTT. Translated, it gives CAISESGGGSSNQPQHF. The genes are TRBV10-3 and TRBJ1-5; D is perhaps TRBD1 (5 bases). Trimming left V 0 bases short and J 0 bases short, with 12 bases between. The CDR3 totals 17 residues. Germline V gene lookup returns CDR1 ENHRY and CDR2 SYGVKD.

By share, this clone counts as medium-sized. V usage is TRBV6-5 and J usage is TRBJ2-7; 12 nucleotides agree with TRBD2. The CDR3 extends over 15 amino acids. With V trimmed by 6 bases and J by 5 bases, 8 bases remained unmatched. The germline V gene encodes CDR1 MNHEY and CDR2 SVGAGI. In DNA, the CDR3 is TGTGCCAGCAGCGAGACTAGCGGGGGTCCGGACGAGCAGTACTTC. Translation: CASSETSGGPDEQYF.

This chain links TRBV10-2 with TRBJ2-3, with 9 bases that match TRBD2. Germline lookup yields CDR1 WSHSY and CDR2 SAAADI. The CDR3 has 14 residues. Trimming removed 8 bases from V and 6 bases from J; junction bases left unmatched: 9. CDR3 in DNA: TGCGCCAGCGCCCTAGCGGGGCCCATCGATACGCAGTATTTT. Its translation: CASALAGPIDTQYF.

This chain joins TRBV5-1 and TRBJ2-2, with TRBD1 matching over 9 bases. CDR3 length equals 15 residues. The V segment lost 6 bases and the J segment 5 bases; nucleotides outside the gene matches: 8. CDR1 is SGHRS, CDR2 YFSETQ, per germline. The CDR3 DNA follows: TGCGCCAGCAAGGCTCGGACAGGGGAAACCGGGGAGCTGTTTTTT. Protein: CASKARTGETGELFF.

The chain employs TRBV4-1 and TRBJ1-2; 8 bases align to TRBD1. V was pared by 4 bases and J by 7 bases, with 11 bases of the junction left unmatched. CDR1 is MGHRA, CDR2 YSYEKL, per germline. The CDR3 is 15 amino acids. The CDR3 loop is CASSRVTDRGFGYTF. CDR3 bases: TGCGCCAGCAGCCGAGTAACCGACAGGGGCTTTGGCTACACCTTC.

The chain couples TRBV3-1 (or the pseudogene TRBV3-2) to TRBJ2-3; D might be TRBD2 (5 bases). The ends were cut back, 1 base at V and 3 bases at J, with 17 bases in the middle. The CDR3 has 17 residues. CDR1 and CDR2 from the germline V gene are LGHDT and YNNKEL (reference sequence). CDR3 loop: CASSQGVSARKTDTQYF. The CDR3 nucleotides read TGTGCCAGCAGCCAAGGGGTTAGCGCCAGGAAAACAGATACGCAGTATTTT.

Ten or more counts support this clone. This sequence joins TRBV4-2 and TRBJ1-4; 11 bases are shared with TRBD1. The trim removed 6 bases at V and 7 bases at J, leaving 4 bases unmatched. This CDR3 contains 14 residues. Germline CDR1 and CDR2: LGHNA and YNFKEQ. CDR3 in DNA: TGTGCCAGCAGGTCCGGGACAGGGGGTGAAAAACTGTTTTTT. Translation: CASRSGTGGEKLFF.

CDR3 nucleotide sequence: TGTGCCAGCAGTTCGACAGGAACGGGGTCGCGAAACACCATATATTTT. Encoded protein: CASSSTGTGSRNTIYF. The chain has TRBV6-2 or TRBV6-3 and TRBJ1-3; D is possibly TRBD1 (6 bases). The germline CDR1 and CDR2 sequences are MNHEY and SVGEGT. Trimming left V 4 bases short and J 5 bases short, with 18 bases between. This CDR3 comprises 16 residues.

This clone has only a few counts. This chain uses TRBV7-2 with TRBJ2-7; the match to TRBD1 covers 7 bases. CDR3 size: 14 residues. The ends lost 2 bases at V and 5 bases at J; junction bases unmatched: 6. Germline lookup yields CDR1 SGHTA and CDR2 FQGNSA. CDR3 nucleotides: TGTGCCAGCAGCTTAAACAGGGGCATCGACGAGCAGTACTTC. Its protein product is CASSLNRGIDEQYF.

This sequence joins TRBV2 and TRBJ1-2; 8 bases align to TRBD1. The CDR3 is 14 residues long. Germline V gene sequence: CDR1 SNHLY, CDR2 FYNNEI. V was pared by 4 bases and J by 8 bases, with 9 bases of the junction left unmatched. As DNA, the CDR3 is TGTGCCAGCAGTGGGGACAGGCCATTGGGAGGCTACACCTTC. It translates to CASSGDRPLGGYTF.

The genes are TRBV5-6 and TRBJ1-5; D might be TRBD1 (5 bases). The CDR3 runs 13 residues. Trimming removed 4 bases at V and 2 bases at J, with 7 bases between. CDR1 is SGHDT and CDR2 is YYEEEE in the germline V gene. CDR3 protein: CASSGGGNQPQHF. As DNA, the CDR3 is TGTGCCAGCAGCGGGGGGGGCAATCAGCCCCAGCATTTT.

The chain recombines TRBV9 with TRBJ2-1; TRBD1 aligns across 10 bases. The CDR3 has 16 residues. Germline lookup yields CDR1 SGDLS and CDR2 YYNGEE. The V segment lost 4 bases and the J segment 8 bases; nucleotides outside the gene matches: 12. The CDR3 here is CASSFSGTGAIDEQFF. CDR3 DNA: TGTGCCAGCAGCTTCTCCGGGACAGGGGCAATCGATGAGCAGTTCTTC.